This T cell receptor beta chain emerged from a study of early T cells in non-severe SARS-CoV-2 infection. Study-wide context: Bulk RNA taken from unsorted whole blood was sequenced, leaving chains unpaired. Broader study findings: VDJdb-based matching was biased toward anti-spike CD8 responses and missed private and CD4 specificities.

Individual cDNA molecules were tagged with unique molecular identifiers. TCRdb fed the 5' RACE reads into MiXCR, producing one record per CDR3 protein. The sample yields 98,000 or so distinct CDR3 sequences, 12% seen once. This clonotype was counted ten times or more. Its target is unknown. Germline CDR1 reads MDHEN; CDR2 reads SYDVKM. The CDR3 consists of 12 residues. V lost 6 bases, J lost 7 bases, and 12 bases lay in between. The sequence came from an adult who was a healthcare worker with PCR-confirmed SARS-CoV-2 infection or an uninfected control (not recorded which). The gene calls are TRBV28 and TRBJ1-2; no firm D call. The sample in question was whole blood, obtained at baseline. CDR3 amino acids: CASRTLNGGYTF. Here the CDR3 DNA reads TGTGCCAGCAGAACCCTTAACGGTGGCTACACCTTC.